These 8 T cell receptor beta chains originate from one sample sequenced in a study of blood T cell repertoires in COVID-19. Repertoires were generated with immunoSEQ multiplex PCR, while TCRdb's copy carries only in-frame clones and drops some. The sample includes 200,000 to 300,000 clones, roughly 84% of them seen just once. Sequenced: peripheral blood. The receptors shown here come from a man in his forties who had recovered from COVID-19.

The chain employs TRBV19 and TRBJ2-2, with 8 bases matching TRBD1. The CDR3 loop spans 15 amino acids. The ends lost 6 bases at V and 5 bases at J; junction bases unmatched: 8. Germline lookup yields CDR1 LNHDA and CDR2 SQIVND (reference sequence). CDR3 DNA: TGTGCCAGTAGCACCGACAGGGGAAGGACCGGGGAGCTGTTTTTT. The encoded protein is CASSTDRGRTGELFF.

The chain combines TRBV30 with TRBJ1-3; 9 nucleotides line up with TRBD1. Germline values: CDR1 GTSNPN, CDR2 SVGIG (reference sequence). This CDR3 contains 15 residues. V lost 5 bases to trimming and J lost 2 bases; unmatched junction nucleotides: 7. The CDR3 here is CAWSRDRVPGNTIYF. The CDR3 nucleotides read TGTGCCTGGTCCCGGGACAGGGTTCCTGGAAACACCATATATTTT.

The chain uses TRBV10-3 and TRBJ2-1, with 9 bases that match TRBD1. The CDR3 length is 16 residues. Germline CDR1 ENHRY, CDR2 SYGVKD. The J segment lost 6 bases and the V segment lost 3 bases, leaving 9 bases of the junction unmatched. CDR3 loop: CAISDLKYRGLNEQFF. The CDR3 coding sequence is TGTGCCATCAGTGACCTTAAGTACAGGGGGCTCAATGAGCAGTTCTTC.

The V gene is TRBV7-2, the J gene TRBJ2-7; TRBD2 matches at 7 bases. The CDR3 consists of 14 residues. J gave up 4 bases and V 0 bases, and 3 bases lay outside the gene matches. Germline V CDR1 and CDR2: SGHTA, FQGNSA. DNA of the CDR3: TGTGCCAGCAGCTTAGCTAGGGGAGGGTACGAGCAGTACTTC. Translated: CASSLARGGYEQYF.

This clone appeared once. This chain's CDR3 is CASSPQSAGGSYGYTF. The CDR3 region has the DNA TGTGCCAGCTCACCACAAAGCGCAGGGGGTAGTTATGGCTACACCTTC. J is TRBJ1-2 and V is TRBV18, with TRBD1 matching over 7 bases. Germline CDR1 reads KGHSH; CDR2 reads LQKENI. This CDR3 is 16 amino acids long. V lost 1 base and J lost 5; bases outside the gene matches: 10.

This chain connects TRBV21-1 to TRBJ2-7; the DNA was not compared with TRBD2, the D call given in the table. TRBV21-1 is termed a pseudogene. CDR3 length equals 16 residues. The CDR3 DNA reads TGTGCCAGCAGCAAGGAAGGGACTAGCGGGATCGACGAGCAGTACTTC. Encoded protein: CASSKEGTSGIDEQYF.

The chain uses TRBV9 and TRBJ2-3; 8 nucleotides line up with TRBD2. This CDR3 is 18 amino acids long. Germline V CDR1 and CDR2: SGDLS, YYNGEE. V lost 3 bases and J lost 0; bases outside the gene matches: 12. Here the CDR3 DNA reads TGTGCCAGCAGCGAGCCCTCAGGACTAGCCCCGAGCACAGATACGCAGTATTTT. This translates into CASSEPSGLAPSTDTQYF.

The chain employs TRBV7-8 and TRBJ2-3; 7 bases align to TRBD2. Germline V gives CDR1 SGHVS, CDR2 FQNEAQ. V lost 5 bases, J lost 2 bases, and 7 bases stayed unmatched. The CDR3 spans 15 residues. Written as DNA, the CDR3 is TGTGCCAGCAGCCCGGAGGGACTATACACAGATACGCAGTATTTT. Translated, it gives CASSPEGLYTDTQYF.